The T cell receptor beta chain under discussion was sequenced for a study of blood T cell repertoires in COVID-19. Looking at the study overall: Specimens from acute and convalescent COVID-19 originated in the United States, Italy and Spain.

Participants spanned ages about 18 to 100 years and resided in over 20 US areas. CDR3 size: 16 residues. V gave up 5 bases and J gave up 2 bases; unmatched junction bases: 6. Germline CDR1 SGHTA, CDR2 FQGNSA. Sequencing used immunoSEQ multiplex PCR; TCRdb keeps in-frame clones, though not all of them. This sample has 350,000 to 450,000 clones, with under 85% found just once. V gene TRBV7-2 combines with J gene TRBJ2-2; TRBD1 matches 9 bases. This sequence originates from a woman between 45 and 60 years old who had recovered from COVID-19. The sample taken for sequencing was PBMCs or T cells enriched from blood (not recorded which). CDR3 nucleotide sequence: TGTGCCAGCAGCCGGGACAGGGTGAGAAACACCGGGGAGCTGTTTTTT. Amino acids: CASSRDRVRNTGELFF. The full variable domain, completed using reference TRBV7-2 and TRBJ2-2, is GAGVSQSPSNKVTEKGKDVELRCDPISGHTALYWYRQSLGQGLEFLIYFQGNSAPDKSGLPSDRFSAERTGGSVSTLTIQRTQQEDSAVYLCASSRDRVRNTGELFFGEGSRLTVL.